The present entry profiles one T cell receptor beta chain with its context. This sample is part of a study of blood T cell repertoires in COVID-19. Study-wide context: T cells, B-cell-depleted T cells, or PBMCs provided the cDNA or gDNA that served as material.

Some clones are missing from TCRdb's copy, which holds only in-frame ones; the method was immunoSEQ multiplex PCR. The profile shows about 130,000 clones, 75% to 85% of them singletons. The CDR3 runs 15 residues. V lost 2 bases to trimming and J lost 7 bases; unmatched junction nucleotides: 8. Germline lookup yields CDR1 LGHDT and CDR2 YNNKEL (reference sequence). Sequencing input: peripheral blood. The chain has TRBV3-1 (or the pseudogene TRBV3-2) and TRBJ2-7; TRBD2 agrees at 10 bases. The TCR comes from a woman aged 50 to 65 with acute or convalescent COVID-19. In DNA form, the CDR3 reads TGTGCCAGCAGCCAAAACGGGCTAGCGGGGGCGGAGCAGTACTTC. It specifies CASSQNGLAGAEQYF.